The 13 T cell receptor beta chains presented below share a single source sample, sequenced in a study of T-cell reconstitution after alpha-beta-depleted transplantation in children (TCRdb year 2016). The receptor library was made with PCR. TCRdb records Illumina HiSeq 2500 as the sequencer. TCR libraries were prepared with molecular barcoding, using unique molecular identifiers to normalize TCRbeta repertoire quantification. TCRdb trimmed public reads at Q25 via fastp, called clones via MiXCR and kept in-frame beta chains. Every entry covers one CDR3 protein and lists the most common genes and DNA from its rows. In all, the sample holds a few hundred thousand distinct CDR3 sequences, and about a quarter of those were seen once. Of the sample, 30% to 45% falls within the top ten clones. This specimen's treatment or condition label, per the study, means: allogeneic hematopoietic cell transplantation with graft depleted of TCRalphabeta T cells and CD19 B cells.

The sequencing used PBMCs, collected before TCRalphabeta/CD19-depleted stem cell transplant. The receptors originated from a boy less than two years old with Wiskott-Aldrich syndrome, due to receive a stem cell transplant.

In its sample, this clonotype was seen a few times. V and J are TRBV12-3 or TRBV12-4 and TRBJ1-6; D not certain. The CDR3 is 13 amino acids. Trimming took off 0 bases at V and 11 bases at J, with 8 bases between the two ends. CDR3: CASSLAAGTPLHF. In DNA form, the CDR3 reads TGTGCCAGCAGTTTAGCGGCCGGTACACCCCTCCACTTT.

The gene calls are TRBV29-1 and TRBJ2-5; possible D gene TRBD2, 6 bases. Germline V gene sequence: CDR1 SQVTM, CDR2 ANQGSEA. CDR3 length equals 13 residues. Trimming took off 5 bases at V and 1 base at J, with 11 bases between the two ends. The CDR3, as DNA: TGCAGCGTTTTCACGGGACTCCAAGAGACCCAGTACTTC. It yields the protein CSVFTGLQETQYF.

This clonotype has a count of ten or more. The gene calls are TRBV12-3 or TRBV12-4 and TRBJ2-7, with 10 bases lining up with TRBD2. This CDR3 is 15 amino acids long. V dropped 3 bases and J dropped 3; count of bases not matched to a gene: 5. For the CDR3, the DNA is TGTGCCAGCAGTTTTTATCCTAGCGGGGGCTACGAGCAGTACTTC. Translation: CASSFYPSGGYEQYF.

This chain links TRBV5-1 with TRBJ1-3; no reliable D call. The V end lost 0 bases, the J end lost 3 bases, and 4 bases lay between the germline ends. Germline V lookup: CDR1 SGHRS, CDR2 YFSETQ. This CDR3 spans 13 amino acids. CDR3 protein: CASSLAVGNTIYF. The CDR3 DNA is TGCGCCAGCAGCTTGGCTGTTGGAAACACCATATATTTT. Together with reference TRBV5-1 and TRBJ1-3, the CDR3 gives the full variable domain: KAGVTQTPRYLIKTRGQQVTLSCSPISGHRSVSWYQQTPGQGLQFLFEYFSETQRNKGNFPGRFSGRQFSNSRSEMNVSTLELGDSALYLCASSLAVGNTIYFGEGSWLTVV.

The V gene is TRBV3-1, the J gene TRBJ2-1, with D hard to call. V was pared by 2 bases and J by 5 bases, with 7 bases between. This CDR3 contains 13 residues. The germline gives CDR1 LGHDT, CDR2 YNNKEL (reference sequence). The CDR3 coding sequence is TGTGCCAGCAGCCAACGTCCCGACAATGAGCAGTTCTTC. It codes for CASSQRPDNEQFF.

The rearrangement joins TRBV29-1 to TRBJ1-2; possible D gene TRBD1, 6 bases. The V and J ends lost 7 bases and 8 bases respectively, with 20 bases between them. Germline CDR1 and CDR2: SQVTM and ANQGSEA. CDR3 length: 13 amino acids. CDR3 residues: CSGKPATGGGYTF. In DNA form, the CDR3 reads TGCAGCGGAAAACCGGCGACAGGAGGCGGCTACACCTTC.

In its sample, this clonotype was seen a few times. The chain uses TRBV4-1 and TRBJ2-7, with D maybe TRBD2 (7 bases). V lost 0 bases and J lost 6, with 15 bases in between. Germline assignment: CDR1 MGHRA and CDR2 YSYEKL. The CDR3 spans 15 residues. The CDR3 DNA is TGCGCCAGCAGCCAAGATTTCGCGGGGGCCCGCGAGCAGTACTTC. This translates into CASSQDFAGAREQYF.

This chain uses TRBV4-1 with TRBJ1-1, with D perhaps matching TRBD1 (5 bases). Trimming removed 1 base at V and 5 bases at J, with 14 bases between. The CDR3 extends over 15 amino acids. Germline CDR1 reads MGHRA; CDR2 reads YSYEKL. The CDR3 DNA reads as TGCGCCAGCAGCCAAGGGGGGACGGCCGGTACTGAAGCTTTCTTT. Amino acids: CASSQGGTAGTEAFF.

The table lists this clonotype with a few counts. The chain carries TRBV12-3 or TRBV12-4 and TRBJ2-1; the match to TRBD2 covers 8 bases. The CDR3 spans 16 residues. Trimming removed 4 bases from V and 4 bases from J; junction bases left unmatched: 9. The CDR3 sequence is CASSSLRSGGYNEQFF. CDR3 in DNA: TGTGCCAGCAGTTCCTTGAGGAGCGGGGGTTACAATGAGCAGTTCTTC.

This chain connects TRBV2 to TRBJ2-3; TRBD2 is a possible D gene (6 bases). In germline, CDR1 is SNHLY, CDR2 FYNNEI. The CDR3 runs to 15 residues. V was cut by 5 bases and J by 1 base, with 13 bases left in between. In nucleotides, the CDR3 is TGTGCCAGCAGTCGATATAGCGGCCGCACAGATACGCAGTATTTT. Translating gives CASSRYSGRTDTQYF.

The rearrangement joins TRBV29-1 to TRBJ1-1; D is unresolved. In germline, CDR1 is SQVTM, CDR2 ANQGSEA. V gave up 3 bases and J gave up 10 bases, with 15 bases separating them. The CDR3 totals 12 residues. The CDR3 here is CSVDRGSFRAFF. For the CDR3, the DNA is TGCAGCGTTGATCGGGGTAGTTTCCGAGCTTTCTTT.

This clonotype was observed a handful of times. V is TRBV20-1 and J is TRBJ2-1, with D hard to call. Germline V gene data show CDR1 as DFQATT and CDR2 as SNEGSKA (reference sequence). Trimming cost V 8 bases and J 0 bases, with 5 bases left between them. The CDR3 covers 11 residues. CDR3 residues: CSLSSYNEQFF. The CDR3 coding sequence is TGCAGTCTGAGCTCCTACAATGAGCAGTTCTTC.

This chain joins TRBV5-1 and TRBJ2-3; D may match TRBD1 or TRBD2 (5 bases each). With 0 bases removed from V and 0 bases from J, the gap between germline ends came to 14 bases. The CDR3 totals 17 residues. CDR1 is SGHRS and CDR2 is YFSETQ in the germline V gene. CDR3: CASSLERDLPSTDTQYF. CDR3 nucleotides: TGCGCCAGCAGCTTGGAACGGGACCTTCCTAGCACAGATACGCAGTATTTT.